Listed below are T cell receptor beta chains from one sample, sequenced in a study of blood T cell repertoires in COVID-19. The table came from immunoSEQ multiplex PCR; TCRdb's copy has only in-frame clones and leaves some out. There are 35,000 to 45,000 clones in the sample; around 89% occur only once, and 3.5% to 4.5% lies in the top ten. The sample taken for sequencing was peripheral blood. Source of these receptors: a human donor in a cohort sampled during active COVID-19. The CDR3 runs from the conserved cysteine through the conserved F or W. A D gene is named only where the DNA matches it firmly. Some rows have no size entry. The others give once, few or many, or a class for an expanded clone.

TRBJ2-7	-	TRBV19	TRBD2	CASSIGGTSGTYEQYF	TGTGCCAGTAGTATAGGAGGGACTAGCGGGACCTACGAGCAGTACTTC
TRBJ2-2	-	TRBV27	-	CASSLTNGGELFF	TGTGCCAGCAGTTTAACTAATGGCGGGGAGCTGTTTTTT
TRBJ2-3	-	TRBV2	TRBD1	CASSVRDRIDTDTQYF	TGTGCCAGCAGTGTTAGGGACAGGATAGACACAGATACGCAGTATTTT
TRBJ1-3	-	TRBV5-3	TRBD1	CARSHDRRQGFVGNTIYF	TGTGCCAGAAGCCATGATAGGCGACAGGGGTTCGTAGGAAACACCATATATTTT
TRBJ2-2	-	TRBV19	-	CASSTVVNIGELFF	TGTGCCAGTAGTACTGTGGTTAACATCGGGGAGCTGTTTTTT
TRBJ1-6	-	TRBV4-3	TRBD1	CASSPGTGNSPLHF	TGCGCCAGCAGCCCCGGGACAGGGAATTCACCCCTCCACTTT
TRBJ2-1	-	TRBV3-1/TRBV3-2	-	CASTHINEQFF	TGTGCCAGCACCCATATCAATGAGCAGTTCTTC
TRBJ1-5	-	TRBV5-1	TRBD1	CASSLLWGQGHQPQHF	TGCGCCAGCAGCTTGCTTTGGGGACAGGGGCATCAGCCCCAGCATTTT
TRBJ1-1	-	TRBV21-1	-	CASSKPGVWVEAFF	TGTGCCAGCAGCAAACCGGGGGTATGGGTGGAAGCTTTCTTT
TRBJ1-4	-	TRBV6-5	-	CASGGYVEKLFF	TGTGCCAGCGGGGGGTATGTTGAAAAACTGTTTTTT
TRBJ1-2	-	TRBV28	-	CASSLLPPYGYTF	TGTGCCAGCAGTTTACTCCCCCCCTATGGCTACACCTTC
TRBJ1-6	-	TRBV5-1	TRBD1	CASRTGQGGSPLHF	TGCGCCAGCAGGACTGGACAGGGCGGTTCACCCCTCCACTTT
TRBJ2-2	-	TRBV7-2	-	CASSLAFLGELFF	TGTGCCAGCAGCTTAGCTTTTCTCGGGGAGCTGTTTTTT
TRBJ1-6	-	TRBV7-2	-	CASSLVRVTYNSPLHF	TGTGCCAGCAGCTTAGTACGGGTAACCTATAATTCACCCCTCCACTTT
TRBJ2-1	-	TRBV5-4	-	CASSWGGASSYNEQFF	TGTGCCAGCAGCTGGGGGGGGGCTAGCTCCTACAATGAGCAGTTCTTC
TRBJ2-1	few	TRBV10-3	TRBD2	CAISDELAGAGNEQFF	TGTGCCATCAGTGATGAACTAGCGGGAGCAGGGAATGAGCAGTTCTTC
TRBJ1-5	-	TRBV6-5	TRBD1	CATSDRGGNQPQHF	TGTGCCACGTCGGACAGGGGAGGCAATCAGCCCCAGCATTTT
TRBJ1-1	-	TRBV29-1	TRBD1	CSVMGQTYTEAFF	TGCAGCGTGATGGGACAGACCTACACTGAAGCTTTCTTT